This paragraph covers one TCR beta chain sequence. In the same sample, other DNA sequences code for this CDR3. This sample stems from a study of shared clonotypes between healthy human individuals. Assay used: immunoSEQ multiplex PCR; TCRdb lists only in-frame clones, some missing. Of 2 million to 2.5 million clones in the sample, just over 90% were seen once. J gave up 0 bases and V 0 bases, and 2 bases lay outside the gene matches. Germline V gives CDR1 SGHRS, CDR2 YFSETQ. This CDR3 contains 16 residues. The sequenced sample consisted of naive CD4+ T cells from PBMCs. Described subset: CD45RA+ positively selected. The chain couples TRBV5-1 to TRBJ2-1; 8 positions match TRBD2. The clonotype comes from a man in his late teens or twenties in good health. Some clones in this sample may be carry-over from other donors' samples. Written as DNA, the CDR3 is TGCGCCAGCAGCTTGGTTGCGGGAGGCTCCTACAATGAGCAGTTCTTC. Its translation is CASSLVAGGSYNEQFF.